A single sample is the source of the 17 T cell receptor beta chains below, sequenced in a study of neurological immune-mediated disorders. TCRdb called the 5' RACE reads again in MiXCR, with one record for every CDR3 protein. In the table there are some 30,000 distinct CDR3 sequences, approximately 4.4% of which are singletons. Sequencing was done on a sample of PBMCs. These receptors all stem from a man younger than 35 in good health.

This clonotype was seen at least ten times. This chain joins TRBV5-1 and TRBJ1-2, with TRBD1 as a possible D gene (5 bases). The length of the CDR3 is 14 residues. Germline loops: CDR1 SGHRS, CDR2 YFSETQ. The V end lost 0 bases, the J end lost 8 bases, and 14 bases lay between the germline ends. The CDR3 reads CASSLVAGHEGYTF. CDR3 sequence (DNA): TGCGCCAGCAGCTTGGTCGCAGGGCATGAAGGCTACACCTTC.

This clonotype was detected ten times or more. The rearrangement links TRBV20-1 to TRBJ1-5; the D gene is possibly TRBD1 (5 bases). This CDR3 is built from 16 residues. The ends were cut back, 6 bases at V and 6 bases at J, with 24 bases in the middle. Germline V gene lookup returns CDR1 DFQATT and CDR2 SNEGSKA (reference sequence). CDR3 nucleotides: TGCAGTGCCCTCGAACTTAGCCGGGGGGGACCTCAGCCCCAGCATTTT. Translating gives CSALELSRGGPQPQHF.

This clonotype has ten or more counts. The rearrangement links TRBV6-1 to TRBJ2-1; D not resolved. The germline CDR1 and CDR2 sequences are MNHNS and SASEGT. CDR3 length equals 15 residues. Trimming cost V 4 bases and J 0 bases, with 10 bases left between them. The CDR3 nucleotides are TGTGCCAGCAGTGTTATGATGAGCTCCTACAATGAGCAGTTCTTC. Translating it yields CASSVMMSSYNEQFF.

This clonotype was observed at least ten times. The J gene is TRBJ2-7, the V gene TRBV7-2; perhaps TRBD1 as D (7 bases). V was pared by 5 bases and J by 2 bases, with 19 bases between. Germline assignment: CDR1 SGHTA and CDR2 FQGNSA. The CDR3 covers 16 residues. The CDR3 here is CASSPQGGPDAYEQYF. DNA for the CDR3: TGTGCCAGCAGCCCGCAGGGGGGACCAGACGCCTACGAGCAGTACTTC.

In the case of this clonotype: A junction boundary mismatches the germline segment, possibly from a read error. This chain connects TRBV5-1 to TRBJ2-1; D is ambiguous. The CDR3 spans 16 residues. Looked up from germline, CDR1 is SGHRS and CDR2 is YFSETQ. The CDR3 protein is CASRLGPVNSYNEQFF. As DNA, the CDR3 is TGCGCCAGCAGATTGGGCCCAGTGAATTCCTACAATGAGCAGTTCTTC.

Many counts were recorded for this clonotype. The V gene is TRBV6-1, the J gene TRBJ1-5, with TRBD1 identical over 7 bases. The V gene end was trimmed by 5 bases and the J gene end by 3 bases; junction bases not matched to a gene: 13. CDR1 and CDR2 (germline): MNHNS, SASEGT. This CDR3 contains 17 residues. The CDR3 sequence: CASSPPRTGRDNQPQHF. In DNA, the CDR3 is TGTGCCAGCAGTCCGCCCCGGACAGGCAGGGACAATCAGCCCCAGCATTTT.

J is TRBJ1-6 and V is TRBV15; D remains ambiguous. V lost 3 bases, J lost 14 bases, and 17 bases lay in between. The CDR3 extends over 14 amino acids. Germline V lookup: CDR1 LNHNV, CDR2 YYDKDF (reference sequence). CDR3 residues: CATSRAPPLGTLHF. CDR3 in DNA: TGTGCCACCAGCAGGGCCCCGCCCCTGGGAACCCTCCACTTT. Together with reference TRBV15 and TRBJ1-6, the CDR3 gives the full variable domain: DAMVIQNPRYQVTQFGKPVTLSCSQTLNHNVMYWYQQKSSQAPKLLFHYYDKDFNNEADTPDNFQSRRPNTSFCFLDIRSPGLGDTAMYLCATSRAPPLGTLHFGNGTRLTVT.

In this sample, this clonotype turned up many times. The J gene is TRBJ2-5, the V gene TRBV18, with D maybe TRBD2 (6 bases). Per germline, CDR1 KGHSH and CDR2 LQKENI. There are 13 residues in the CDR3. V was pared by 3 bases and J by 2 bases, with 7 bases between. DNA of the CDR3: TGTGCCAGCTCACCTAGCGGACAAGAGACCCAGTACTTC. Its protein is CASSPSGQETQYF.

There are many counts of this clonotype. The genes are TRBV20-1 and TRBJ1-1, with 7 bases fitting TRBD1. Germline V CDR1 and CDR2: DFQATT, SNEGSKA (reference sequence). The CDR3 sequence is 16 residues long. Trimming removed 4 bases from V and 6 bases from J; junction bases left unmatched: 17. DNA for the CDR3: TGCAGTGCTACCCACGCCACAGGGGTGGTGCACGCTGAAGCTTTCTTT. Protein product: CSATHATGVVHAEAFF.

This clonotype was seen many times. This chain uses TRBV10-3 with TRBJ2-3; 7 positions match TRBD1. The CDR3 is made up of 15 amino acids. The V segment lost 2 bases and the J segment 6 bases; nucleotides outside the gene matches: 8. Germline V gene sequence: CDR1 ENHRY, CDR2 SYGVKD. This CDR3 is CAISEGDREWDTQYF. The CDR3 DNA reads TGTGCCATCAGTGAGGGAGACAGGGAGTGGGATACGCAGTATTTT.

This clonotype is judged medium-sized (0.01 to 0.1%). The chain couples TRBV20-1 to TRBJ1-1; weak D call: TRBD1 (5 bases). V was cut by 3 bases and J by 1 base, with 6 bases left in between. The CDR3 loop spans 12 amino acids. The germline gives CDR1 DFQATT, CDR2 SNEGSKA (reference sequence). This CDR3 is CSASGGNTEAFF. CDR3 in DNA: TGCAGTGCTAGCGGGGGGAACACTGAAGCTTTCTTT.

The sample holds many counts of this clonotype. V gene TRBV4-1 combines with J gene TRBJ1-2; TRBD1 aligns across 9 bases. There are 16 residues in the CDR3. From germline, CDR1 is MGHRA and CDR2 YSYEKL. Trimming took 4 bases from V and 1 from J; bases not matched to a gene: 7. The CDR3 DNA reads TGCGCCAGCAGCCTCTACCCGGGACAGGGTAACTATGGCTACACCTTC. Its protein product is CASSLYPGQGNYGYTF.

This clonotype has a count of ten or more. The rearrangement links TRBV20-1 to TRBJ1-4; no clear D. The V gene's germline CDR1 is DFQATT and CDR2 SNEGSKA (reference sequence). The V and J ends lost 5 bases and 7 bases respectively, with 14 bases between them. The CDR3 has 13 residues. The CDR3 sequence is CSARPRGVEKLFF. The CDR3 bases are TGCAGTGCTCGACCACGCGGGGTTGAAAAACTGTTTTTT.

This clonotype was observed at least ten times. The CDR3 loop reads CASSYGQGKNIQYF. CDR3 coding DNA: TGTGCCAGCAGCTACGGACAGGGGAAGAACATTCAGTACTTC. The genes are TRBV5-4 and TRBJ2-4, with TRBD1 matching over 9 bases. This CDR3 is 14 amino acids long. CDR1 and CDR2 from the germline V gene are SGHNT and YYREEE (reference sequence). V shed 3 bases and J 7 bases; nucleotides not matched to a gene: 5.

This clonotype was counted ten times or more. The V call is TRBV18, the J call TRBJ2-7, with D tentatively TRBD1 (6 bases). CDR1 and CDR2 (germline): KGHSH, LQKENI. The CDR3 sequence is 15 residues long. V gave up 0 bases and J gave up 2 bases, with 11 bases separating them. Written as DNA, the CDR3 is TGTGCCAGCTCACCACCCGCAGGGGCCGCCTACGAGCAGTACTTC. Residues: CASSPPAGAAYEQYF.

The V call is TRBV20-1, the J call TRBJ2-1; maybe TRBD1 (5 bases). Germline CDR1 and CDR2: DFQATT and SNEGSKA (reference sequence). The V gene lost 5 bases and the J gene lost 2 bases, with 19 bases spanning the gap. The CDR3 has 16 residues. The CDR3 here is CSAEPDKGLAYNEQFF. As DNA, the CDR3 is TGCAGTGCTGAGCCGGACAAGGGGCTGGCCTACAATGAGCAGTTCTTC.

This clonotype was recorded many times. This sequence joins TRBV7-6 and TRBJ2-3; TRBD1 matches 7 bases. Looked up from germline, CDR1 is SGHVS and CDR2 is FNYEAQ. The CDR3 is 16 residues long. After removal of 4 bases from V and 2 bases from J, the junction contained 9 bases not matched to a gene. The CDR3 DNA is TGTGCCAGCAGCTCCCGACCGGGACAGAACACAGATACGCAGTATTTT. Translation gives CASSSRPGQNTDTQYF.